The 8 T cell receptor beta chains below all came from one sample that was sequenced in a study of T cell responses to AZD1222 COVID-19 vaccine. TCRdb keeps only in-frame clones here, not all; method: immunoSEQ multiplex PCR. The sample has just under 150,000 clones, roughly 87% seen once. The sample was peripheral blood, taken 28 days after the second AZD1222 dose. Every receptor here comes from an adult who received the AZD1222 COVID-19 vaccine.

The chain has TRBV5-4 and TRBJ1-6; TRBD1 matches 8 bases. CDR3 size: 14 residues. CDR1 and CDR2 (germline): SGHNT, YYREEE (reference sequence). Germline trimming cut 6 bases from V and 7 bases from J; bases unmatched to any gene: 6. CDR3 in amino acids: CASNHRDRNSPLHF. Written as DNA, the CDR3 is TGTGCCAGCAACCACCGGGACAGGAATTCACCCCTCCACTTT.

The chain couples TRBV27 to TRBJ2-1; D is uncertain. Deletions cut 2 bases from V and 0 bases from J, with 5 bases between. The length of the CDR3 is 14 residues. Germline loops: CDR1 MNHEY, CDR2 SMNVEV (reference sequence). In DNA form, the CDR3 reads TGTGCCAGCAGTTTACTGGCCTCCTACAATGAGCAGTTCTTC. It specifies CASSLLASYNEQFF.

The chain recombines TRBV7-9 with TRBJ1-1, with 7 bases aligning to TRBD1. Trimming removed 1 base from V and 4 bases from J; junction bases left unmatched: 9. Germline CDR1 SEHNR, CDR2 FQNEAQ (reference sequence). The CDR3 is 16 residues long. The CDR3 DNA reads TGTGCCAGCAGCTTAGGGCTAGCAGGGGGAGGCACTGAAGCTTTCTTT. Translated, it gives CASSLGLAGGGTEAFF. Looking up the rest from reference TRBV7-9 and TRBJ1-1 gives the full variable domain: DTGVSQNPRHKITKRGQNVTFRCDPISEHNRLYWYRQTLGQGPEFLTYFQNEAQLEKSRLLSDRFSAERPKGSFSTLEIQRTEQGDSAMYLCASSLGLAGGGTEAFFGQGTRLTVV.

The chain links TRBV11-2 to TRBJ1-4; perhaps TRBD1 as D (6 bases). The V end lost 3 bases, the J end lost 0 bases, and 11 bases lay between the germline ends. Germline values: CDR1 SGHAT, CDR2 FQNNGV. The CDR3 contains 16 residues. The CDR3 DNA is TGTGCCAGCAGCTTCGGCTGGACAGCAACTAATGAAAAACTGTTTTTT. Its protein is CASSFGWTATNEKLFF.

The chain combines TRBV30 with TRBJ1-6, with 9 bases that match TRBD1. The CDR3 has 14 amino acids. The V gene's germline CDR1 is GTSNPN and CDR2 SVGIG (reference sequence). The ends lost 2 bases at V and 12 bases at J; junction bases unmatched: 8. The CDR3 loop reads CAWSWSGTGIPLHF. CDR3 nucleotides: TGTGCCTGGAGTTGGTCCGGGACAGGGATACCCCTCCACTTT.

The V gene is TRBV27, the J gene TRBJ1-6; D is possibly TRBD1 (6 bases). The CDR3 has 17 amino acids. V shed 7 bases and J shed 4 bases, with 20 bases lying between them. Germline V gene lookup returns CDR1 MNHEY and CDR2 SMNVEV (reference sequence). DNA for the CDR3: TGTGCCAGCACTCCTGGGGGGGGTCAGGGGTATAATTCACCCCTCCACTTT. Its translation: CASTPGGGQGYNSPLHF.

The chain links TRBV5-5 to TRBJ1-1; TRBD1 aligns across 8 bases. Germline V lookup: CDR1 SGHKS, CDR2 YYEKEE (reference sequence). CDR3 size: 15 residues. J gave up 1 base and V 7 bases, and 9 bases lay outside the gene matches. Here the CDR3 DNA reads TGTGCCAGCGCCTCAGAGGGACAGGCGAACACTGAAGCTTTCTTT. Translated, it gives CASASEGQANTEAFF. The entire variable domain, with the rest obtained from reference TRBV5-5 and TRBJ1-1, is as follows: DAGVTQSPTHLIKTRGQQVTLRCSPISGHKSVSWYQQVLGQGPQFIFQYYEKEERGRGNFPDRFSARQFPNYSSELNVNALLLGDSALYLCASASEGQANTEAFFGQGTRLTVV.

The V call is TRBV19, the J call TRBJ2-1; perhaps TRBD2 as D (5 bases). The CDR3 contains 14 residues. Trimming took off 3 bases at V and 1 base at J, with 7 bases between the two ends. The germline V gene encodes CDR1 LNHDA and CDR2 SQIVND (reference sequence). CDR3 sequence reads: CASSMTISYNEQFF. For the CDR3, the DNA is TGTGCCAGTAGTATGACTATTTCCTACAATGAGCAGTTCTTC.